Sequencing of this TCR beta chain was carried out in a study of shared clonotypes between healthy human individuals. The CDR3 covers 18 residues. The V gene's germline CDR1 is LNHDA and CDR2 SQIVND (reference sequence). V was clipped by 5 bases and J by 4 bases; unmatched bases: 10. TCRdb's table, derived via immunoSEQ multiplex PCR, lists solely in-frame clones and lacks some. The sample has 1,500,000 or so clones, about 98.5% seen once. J is TRBJ2-2 and V is TRBV19, with 13 nucleotides matching TRBD2. The receptor was derived from a man aged 30 to 39 in good health. Sequencing was carried out using naive CD4+ T cells sorted from blood. The subset denotes: CD45RA+ positively selected. CDR3 region: CASSPGLAGVSGTGELFF. DNA for the CDR3: TGTGCCAGTAGTCCAGGACTAGCGGGAGTTTCGGGCACCGGGGAGCTGTTTTTT.